The source of this T cell receptor beta chain is a study of OX40 agonist ivuxolimab in advanced cancers. Sequencing was performed with immunoSEQ multiplex PCR; in TCRdb, only in-frame clones are kept and a portion is missing. The table includes roughly 22,000 clones, approximately 87% detected once. The germline CDR1 and CDR2 sequences are MRHNA and SNTAGT. V lost 5 bases and J 7 bases, leaving 12 bases between the germline ends. The CDR3 length is 13 residues. The sequence was obtained from an adult with an advanced solid tumor such as melanoma, head and neck, liver or kidney cancer. The material was CD4+ or CD8+ T cells sorted from blood, obtained in a trial of the OX40 agonist ivuxolimab. The chain combines TRBV6-4 with TRBJ1-5; D may be TRBD1 (5 bases). CDR3 region: CASSPGPEQPQHF. The CDR3 DNA reads as TGTGCCAGCAGTCCGGGGCCCGAGCAGCCCCAGCATTTT.